These T cell receptor beta chains were read from a single sample in a study of shared clonotypes between healthy human individuals. Here immunoSEQ multiplex PCR was the method, and the copy in TCRdb shows in-frame clones only, minus some. The data show some 2,500,000 clones, about nine tenths seen once. Sequencing input: naive CD4+ T cells from PBMCs. The origin of the receptors is a man aged 18 to 30 in good health. Some clones in this sample may be carry-over from other donors' samples. Each CDR3 is given with its conserved first and last residue. Fields, in order: D gene, clone size, V gene, J gene, CDR3 protein, CDR3 DNA. The D gene is left open where the match is weak. Size is omitted from some rows. Given values are once, few, many or a class for expanded clones.

TRBD2,NA,TRBV7-9,TRBJ2-3,CASSLRRLAGVADTQYF,TGTGCCAGCAGCTTAAGAAGACTAGCGGGAGTGGCAGATACGCAGTATTTT
NA,NA,TRBV5-4,TRBJ2-7,CASSLGPTSSYEQYF,TGTGCCAGCAGCTTGGGACCGACAAGCTCCTACGAGCAGTACTTC
NA,NA,TRBV7-3,TRBJ2-3,CASSTTGTKFDTQYF,TGTGCCAGCAGCACAACCGGGACAAAGTTCGATACGCAGTATTTT
TRBD1,NA,TRBV9,TRBJ2-7,CASSRDRANYEQYF,TGTGCCAGCAGTAGGGACAGGGCGAACTACGAGCAGTACTTC
TRBD2,NA,TRBV7-2,TRBJ2-1,CASSISGRVGEQFF,TGTGCCAGCAGCATTAGCGGGAGGGTCGGCGAGCAGTTCTTC
NA,NA,TRBV6-1,TRBJ2-1,CASSDARLGYNEQFF,TGTGCCAGCAGTGACGCCAGGTTGGGCTACAATGAGCAGTTCTTC
NA,NA,TRBV11-2,TRBJ2-1,CASSRDPDTYNEQFF,TGTGCCAGCAGCCGAGACCCAGACACCTACAATGAGCAGTTCTTC
NA,NA,TRBV12-2,TRBJ1-5,CASRSHEREGTRGSNQPQHF,TGTGCAAGTCGCTCGCACGAAAGGGAGGGGACCAGGGGGAGCAATCAGCCCCAGCATTTT
NA,NA,TRBV7-9,TRBJ1-1,CASSSRTQNTEAFF,TGTGCCAGCAGCTCCCGGACCCAGAACACTGAAGCTTTCTTT
TRBD2,NA,TRBV5-4,TRBJ2-5,CASSGTSGGIGTQYF,TGTGCCAGCAGCGGGACTAGCGGGGGCATCGGGACCCAGTACTTC
TRBD2,NA,TRBV2,TRBJ2-3,CASGLAGGTDTQYF,TGTGCCAGTGGACTAGCGGGAGGGACAGATACGCAGTATTTT
TRBD1,once,TRBV28,TRBJ2-7,CASSLSDRVYDEQYF,TGTGCCAGCAGTTTATCGGACAGGGTGTACGACGAGCAGTACTTC
NA,NA,TRBV28,TRBJ1-3,CASSFLLGSGNTIYF,TGTGCCAGCAGTTTCCTACTGGGCTCTGGAAACACCATATATTTT
TRBD1,NA,TRBV10-3,TRBJ1-2,CAISVGGQQYGYTF,TGTGCCATCAGTGTAGGGGGACAGCAATATGGCTACACCTTC
NA,once,TRBV5-6,TRBJ2-7,CASSLTAPGSYEQYF,TGTGCCAGCAGCTTGACAGCCCCAGGGTCCTACGAGCAGTACTTC
NA,once,TRBV30,TRBJ1-5,CAWSETLGLPQHF,TGTGCCTGGAGTGAGACCTTAGGTCTGCCCCAGCATTTT
NA,NA,TRBV9,TRBJ1-2,CASSVDGRGRVYGYTF,TGTGCCAGCAGCGTAGACGGCAGGGGCCGGGTCTATGGCTACACCTTC
TRBD1,NA,TRBV18,TRBJ1-2,CASSHRDSYGYTF,TGTGCCAGCTCACACCGGGACAGCTATGGCTACACCTTC
NA,NA,TRBV27,TRBJ2-2,CASSKGLTNTGELFF,TGTGCCAGCAGCAAGGGACTGACGAACACCGGGGAGCTGTTTTTT
TRBD1,NA,TRBV29-1,TRBJ2-7,CSVEGTGAYEQYF,TGCAGCGTTGAGGGGACAGGGGCCTACGAGCAGTACTTC
TRBD2,NA,TRBV7-7,TRBJ2-2,CASSLVASGVTGELFF,TGTGCCAGCAGCTTAGTGGCTAGCGGGGTCACCGGGGAGCTGTTTTTT
NA,NA,TRBV5-1,TRBJ2-3,CASTKLVGGDTQYF,TGCGCCAGCACCAAGCTAGTCGGGGGAGATACGCAGTATTTT
NA,NA,TRBV7-8,TRBJ2-3,CASSSPHLGTDTQYF,TGTGCCAGCAGCTCCCCGCACCTAGGGACAGATACGCAGTATTTT
TRBD2,once,TRBV29-1,TRBJ2-7,CSVIGLAADYEQYF,TGCAGCGTCATAGGACTAGCGGCCGACTACGAGCAGTACTTC
NA,NA,TRBV7-2,TRBJ2-1,CASSPRDIYNEQFF,TGTGCCAGCAGCCCCCGGGACATCTACAATGAGCAGTTCTTC
NA,NA,TRBV5-1,TRBJ2-2,CASSLLIPGSSGELFF,TGCGCCAGCAGCTTATTGATCCCAGGGTCGAGCGGGGAGCTGTTTTTT
TRBD1,NA,TRBV13,TRBJ2-1,CASSRPSSGTGGEQFF,TGTGCCAGCAGCCGGCCATCCTCAGGGACAGGGGGTGAGCAGTTCTTC
NA,NA,TRBV19,TRBJ2-7,CASSIGLGDSYEQYF,TGTGCCAGTAGTATAGGCCTAGGGGACTCCTACGAGCAGTACTTC
TRBD2,NA,TRBV7-2,TRBJ2-1,CASSRTGGSYNEQFF,TGTGCCAGCAGCCGAACGGGGGGGAGCTACAATGAGCAGTTCTTC
TRBD2,NA,TRBV28,TRBJ2-5,CATNRAGTSALKTQYF,TGTGCCACCAATCGCGCCGGGACTAGCGCTTTGAAGACCCAGTACTTC
TRBD1,NA,TRBV5-6,TRBJ2-7,CASSLEGTGGYEQYF,TGTGCCAGCAGCTTGGAGGGGACAGGGGGATACGAGCAGTACTTC
TRBD2,NA,TRBV27,TRBJ2-1,CASSPLAGKNNEQFF,TGTGCCAGCAGTCCGTTAGCGGGGAAAAACAATGAGCAGTTCTTC
TRBD1,NA,TRBV28,TRBJ1-4,CASSLQGVVEKLFF,TGTGCCAGCAGCCTACAGGGGGTCGTTGAAAAACTGTTTTTT
TRBD1,once,TRBV5-6,TRBJ1-5,CASSLRDRGDQPQHF,TGTGCCAGCAGCCTAAGGGACAGGGGCGATCAGCCCCAGCATTTT
NA,NA,TRBV6-5,TRBJ2-3,CASSPGHRDTQYF,TGTGCCAGCAGCCCGGGCCATCGAGATACGCAGTATTTT
NA,NA,TRBV7-9,TRBJ2-7,CASSSLRGSHEQYF,TGTGCCAGCAGCTCGCTCCGGGGCTCCCACGAGCAGTACTTC
TRBD1,NA,TRBV18,TRBJ2-6,CASSPGTASSGANVLTF,TGTGCCAGCTCACCCGGGACAGCGAGCTCTGGGGCCAACGTCCTGACTTTC
NA,NA,TRBV15,TRBJ1-2,CATSRTPPQGNYGYTF,TGTGCCACCAGCAGAACCCCCCCCCAGGGGAACTATGGCTACACCTTC
TRBD1,NA,TRBV6-6,TRBJ1-1,CASSSGGSYLPEAFF,TGTGCCAGCAGTTCAGGGGGGTCCTACCTCCCTGAAGCTTTCTTT
NA,NA,TRBV5-8,TRBJ1-5,CASSLDRAHQPQHF,TGTGCCAGCAGCTTGGACAGGGCCCATCAGCCCCAGCATTTT
TRBD2,NA,TRBV10-2,TRBJ2-1,CASSSIPGKREPPSSYNEQFF,TGCGCCAGCAGTTCCATCCCGGGGAAGCGGGAGCCCCCGAGCTCCTACAATGAGCAGTTCTTC
NA,NA,TRBV7-7,TRBJ2-5,CASSGGQSQETQYF,TGTGCCAGCAGCGGAGGGCAATCCCAAGAGACCCAGTACTTC
TRBD1,NA,TRBV2,TRBJ1-5,CASSVGQGVSSNQPQHF,TGTGCCAGCAGTGTGGGACAGGGGGTTTCTAGCAATCAGCCCCAGCATTTT
NA,NA,TRBV7-2,TRBJ2-1,CASSPRLVPNEQFF,TGTGCCAGCAGCCCCCGACTAGTTCCCAATGAGCAGTTCTTC
NA,NA,TRBV5-1,TRBJ2-6,CASSGGLPSGANVLTF,TGCGCCAGCAGCGGGGGACTGCCCTCTGGGGCCAACGTCCTGACTTTC
NA,NA,TRBV6-5,TRBJ2-5,CASNQGETQYF,TGTGCCAGCAATCAGGGAGAGACCCAGTACTTC
TRBD1,NA,TRBV28,TRBJ1-4,CASSGPGQGLEKLFF,TGTGCCAGCAGCGGCCCGGGACAGGGGTTGGAAAAACTGTTTTTT
TRBD2,NA,TRBV11-3,TRBJ2-7,CASSKSRGEYEQYF,TGTGCCAGCAGCAAATCACGGGGGGAGTACGAGCAGTACTTC
NA,few,TRBV30,TRBJ1-5,CAWSVARQPQHF,TGTGCCTGGAGTGTAGCACGTCAGCCCCAGCATTTT
NA,NA,TRBV28,TRBJ2-2,CASSFWQNTGELFF,TGTGCCAGCAGTTTCTGGCAGAACACCGGGGAGCTGTTTTTT
NA,NA,TRBV7-7,TRBJ2-5,CASSLEGGKGETQYF,TGTGCCAGCAGCTTAGAGGGGGGGAAGGGCGAGACCCAGTACTTC
NA,NA,TRBV7-9,TRBJ1-4,CASSLDRVGNEKLFF,TGTGCCAGCAGCTTAGATCGCGTAGGAAATGAAAAACTGTTTTTT
NA,NA,TRBV25-1,TRBJ2-7,CASLSRDLPYEQYF,TGTGCCAGTCTTAGTCGGGACCTTCCTTACGAGCAGTACTTC
NA,NA,TRBV5-1,TRBJ1-4,CASSLVSGTSNEKLFF,TGCGCCAGCAGCTTGGTTAGTGGGACATCTAATGAAAAACTGTTTTTT
TRBD2,NA,TRBV11-2,TRBJ2-3,CASSFGFGTSEGTDTQYF,TGTGCCAGCAGCTTCGGGTTCGGGACTAGCGAAGGCACAGATACGCAGTATTTT
NA,NA,TRBV6-1,TRBJ1-3,CASSQAPSMLSGNTIYF,TGTGCCAGCAGTCAAGCTCCCTCGATGCTCTCTGGAAACACCATATATTTT
TRBD2,NA,TRBV5-1,TRBJ2-2,CASSLGLAGASGELFF,TGCGCCAGCAGCTTGGGGCTAGCGGGAGCATCCGGGGAGCTGTTTTTT